This TCR beta chain was captured in a study of identical twins. Study-wide findings and caveats: For monozygotic twins, models underestimated out-of-frame TCR alpha sharing.

This clonotype has ten or more counts. What it binds is not known. One entry per CDR3 protein results from TCRdb running MiXCR on the 5' RACE reads. Of 450,000 to 650,000 distinct CDR3 sequences in the sample, approximately 14% are singletons; the top ten hold more than 0.4%. This CDR3 contains 16 residues. Germline-derived CDR1 and CDR2 are SGHVS and FQNEAQ. V lost 0 bases, J lost 4 bases, and 14 bases lay in between. These data also featured in a second study, about yellow fever vaccine responses in identical twins.

This chain connects TRBV7-8 to TRBJ2-3; D possibly uses TRBD1 or TRBD2 (5 bases each). Sequenced: CD4+ T cells sorted from blood. The clonotype comes from a young woman in good health. CDR3 coding DNA: TGTGCCAGCAGCTTAGCCTTAGAGGGGTCCCCAGATACGCAGTATTTT. As protein: CASSLALEGSPDTQYF.